Listed here are 13 T cell receptor beta chains from one sample, sequenced in a study of T-cell reconstitution after alpha-beta-depleted transplantation in children. As it was prepared, the TCRbeta library received unique molecular identifiers. TCRdb ran MiXCR on the PCR reads and lists one entry per CDR3 protein. The sample consists of fewer than 350,000 distinct CDR3 sequences, 11% of them appearing once. Sequenced material: peripheral blood, taken 180 days after TCRalphabeta/CD19-depleted stem cell transplant. These receptors were taken from a male patient aged 2-15 years who had a stem cell transplant for chronic granulomatous disease, so the T cells may come from the graft donor.

This clonotype was picked up many times. The chain joins TRBV11-2 to TRBJ2-7; TRBD1 matches 8 bases. The ends lost 4 bases at V and 4 bases at J; junction bases unmatched: 6. Per germline, CDR1 SGHAT and CDR2 FQNNGV. The length of the CDR3 is 14 residues. The chain's CDR3 is CASSSLDRGYEQYF. CDR3 sequence (DNA): TGTGCCAGCAGCTCTCTAGACAGGGGTTACGAGCAGTACTTC.

In its sample, this clonotype was seen many times. The V gene is TRBV7-9, the J gene TRBJ2-7, with D unresolved. CDR3 length: 14 residues. V shed 0 bases and J shed 4 bases, with 10 bases lying between them. CDR1 and CDR2 (germline): SEHNR, FQNEAQ (reference sequence). CDR3 loop: CASSLAESRYEQYF. The CDR3 nucleotides read TGTGCCAGCAGCTTAGCCGAGTCGAGGTACGAGCAGTACTTC.

Many counts were recorded for this clonotype. The chain carries TRBV15 and TRBJ1-5, with D maybe TRBD1 (5 bases). This CDR3 has 15 amino acids. V gave up 1 base and J gave up 6 bases, with 13 bases separating them. The V gene's germline CDR1 is LNHNV and CDR2 YYDKDF (reference sequence). CDR3 DNA: TGTGCCACCAGCAGAGTGGCGGGGGGAGGTCAGCCCCAGCATTTT. Its protein is CATSRVAGGGQPQHF.

This clonotype was counted many times. The chain has TRBV12-3 or TRBV12-4 and TRBJ2-5, with D unresolved. Trimming took off 7 bases at V and 2 bases at J, with 11 bases between the two ends. CDR3 length: 13 amino acids. In DNA, the CDR3 is TGTGCCAGCAACATACACCAACAAGAGACCCAGTACTTC. Amino acids: CASNIHQQETQYF.

This clonotype was recorded at least ten times. This sequence joins TRBV7-2 and TRBJ2-5; 7 nucleotides align to TRBD1. The germline gives CDR1 SGHTA, CDR2 FQGNSA. Trimming at V came to 5 bases and at J to 5 bases, leaving 5 bases not matched to a gene. This CDR3 comprises 13 residues. CDR3 region: CASSRQGSETQYF. The CDR3 coding sequence is TGTGCCAGCAGCCGACAGGGATCCGAGACCCAGTACTTC.

The table lists this clonotype with many counts. The chain is built from TRBV7-8 and TRBJ2-3; D may be TRBD1 or TRBD2 (5 bases each). The CDR3 runs to 14 residues. V lost 1 base, J lost 4 bases, and 9 bases lay in between. Germline-derived CDR1 and CDR2 are SGHVS and FQNEAQ. CDR3 DNA sequence: TGTGCCAGCAGCTTAGGGCTGGGGGCAGATACGCAGTATTTT. The encoded protein is CASSLGLGADTQYF.

Note on this clonotype: A much more abundant neighbour one base away suggests this may be a read error. This chain connects TRBV12-3 or TRBV12-4 to TRBJ2-7, with D uncertain. The CDR3 has 12 amino acids. CDR3 sequence: CASAWSSYEQSF. The CDR3 nucleotides read TGTGCCAGCGCCTGGAGTAGCTACGAGCAGTCCTTC.

This clonotype was recorded many times. This chain links TRBV7-2 with TRBJ2-1; D may correspond to TRBD1 or TRBD2 (6 bases each). Trimming took off 3 bases at V and 8 bases at J, with 14 bases between the two ends. CDR3 size: 14 residues. In germline, CDR1 is SGHTA, CDR2 FQGNSA. CDR3 nucleotides: TGTGCCAGCAGCTTCGGGGGCGCAGGCTATGAGCAGTTCTTC. Translation: CASSFGGAGYEQFF.

This clonotype was seen a handful of times. The rearrangement links TRBV9 to TRBJ2-2; D perhaps matches TRBD1 (5 bases). The V gene lost 4 bases and the J gene lost 1 base, with 11 bases spanning the gap. Germline V gene lookup returns CDR1 SGDLS and CDR2 YYNGEE. The CDR3 covers 15 residues. The CDR3: CASSSQTENTGELFF. In DNA, the CDR3 is TGTGCCAGCAGCTCTCAGACAGAGAACACCGGGGAGCTGTTTTTT. The whole variable domain, filled in from reference TRBV9 and TRBJ2-2, reads DSGVTQTPKHLITATGQRVTLRCSPRSGDLSVYWYQQSLDQGLQFLIQYYNGEERAKGNILERFSAQQFPDLHSELNLSSLELGDSALYFCASSSQTENTGELFFGEGSRLTVL.

This clonotype was observed at least ten times. The V call is TRBV4-1, the J call TRBJ2-2; D is perhaps TRBD1 (6 bases). Trimming took off 4 bases at V and 5 bases at J, with 14 bases between the two ends. CDR1 MGHRA and CDR2 YSYEKL come from the germline V gene. The CDR3 runs to 15 residues. As DNA, the CDR3 is TGCGCCAGCAGCCCAATGACAGGTCCAACCGGGGAGCTGTTTTTT. Translating gives CASSPMTGPTGELFF.

This clonotype was picked up many times. The gene calls are TRBV4-2 and TRBJ2-5, with 9 nucleotides matching TRBD2. The V gene end was trimmed by 4 bases and the J gene end by 2 bases; junction bases not matched to a gene: 5. The CDR3 contains 15 residues. Germline values: CDR1 LGHNA, CDR2 YNFKEQ. CDR3 DNA: TGTGCCAGCAGCCTGGGGGCGGGAGGGCAAGAGACCCAGTACTTC. Protein: CASSLGAGGQETQYF.

This clonotype appeared many times. DNA for the CDR3: TGCAGTGCTAGAGTGAATAGCGGGAGCAAAACCGGGGAGCTGTTTTTT. It codes for CSARVNSGSKTGELFF. This rearrangement joins TRBV20-1 to TRBJ2-2; 9 nucleotides match TRBD2. This CDR3 has 16 amino acids. Germline CDR1 reads DFQATT; CDR2 reads SNEGSKA (reference sequence). With 1 base clipped from V and 5 bases from J, the junction kept 8 bases outside the gene matches.

This clonotype was seen at least ten times. This sequence joins TRBV12-3 or TRBV12-4 and TRBJ1-1, with a tentative D call TRBD1 (5 bases). Trimming removed 2 bases from V and 3 bases from J, with 7 bases in between. The CDR3 is 13 residues long. The CDR3 region has the DNA TGTGCCAGCAGTTTAATGGGGGACACTGAAGCTTTCTTT. Translating gives CASSLMGDTEAFF.